This T cell receptor beta chain was identified in a study of shared clonotypes between healthy human individuals. Assay: immunoSEQ multiplex PCR; the TCRdb copy retains only in-frame clones and omits some. The sample holds almost 700,000 clones, under 95% seen once. Details on this clone: As yet, its antigen is unknown.

As defined, naive CD8 cells were CD45RO-negative and positively selected for CCR7, with terminally differentiated effector memory CD45RA+ cells excluded. The study, taken as a whole, reports: When compared with the clonotypes that were shared by all four sorted-subset donors, the non-shared clonotypes turned out to have lower generation probabilities. Naive CD4 clonotypes overlapped across several donors at about 5%.

The sequenced sample consisted of naive CD8+ T cells sorted from blood. The origin of this receptor is a man aged 25 to 40 in good health.

The CDR3 here is CASSLRLANEQFF. CDR3 coding DNA: TGCGCCAGCAGCCTACGACTAGCGAATGAGCAGTTCTTC. The rearrangement joins TRBV4-1 to TRBJ2-1, with 8 bases that match TRBD2. CDR1 and CDR2 (germline): MGHRA, YSYEKL. The CDR3 has 13 amino acids. V dropped 4 bases and J dropped 7; count of bases not matched to a gene: 3.